This T cell receptor beta chain was recorded in a study of T cell changes during pregnancy in multiple sclerosis. Some clones are missing from TCRdb's copy, which holds only in-frame ones; the method was immunoSEQ multiplex PCR. Of under 70,000 clones listed, roughly nine tenths are singletons. The CDR3 runs 13 residues. Per the germline V gene, CDR1 is MNHEY and CDR2 is SVGAGI. Trimming took 6 bases from V and 9 from J, leaving 15 bases between them. The sequence derives from a female donor in good health, enrolled as a control in a pregnancy study. The chain joins TRBV6-5 to TRBJ1-5; a weak D match, TRBD1 (6 bases). The sample was peripheral blood, taken in the third trimester of pregnancy. CDR3 amino acids: CASSHRDGRPQHF. The CDR3 bases are TGTGCCAGCAGCCACAGGGATGGGCGGCCCCAGCATTTT.